A single sample gave rise to the 30 T cell receptor beta chains below, sequenced in a study of blood T cell repertoires in COVID-19. TCRdb's table, derived via immunoSEQ multiplex PCR, lists solely in-frame clones and lacks some. The repertoire holds 380,000 or so clones, with approximately 88% as singletons. Material for sequencing was PBMCs or T cells enriched from blood (not recorded which). The receptors were gathered from a woman in her 40s with acute COVID-19.

The chain links TRBV2 to TRBJ2-5; 8 positions agree with TRBD2. After removal of 7 bases from V and 6 bases from J, the junction contained 13 bases not matched to a gene. Looked up from germline, CDR1 is SNHLY and CDR2 is FYNNEI. The CDR3 has 15 residues. The CDR3 nucleotides read TGTGCCAGCATGGGCGGGGTAGCGGGGATAAAGACCCAGTACTTC. As protein: CASMGGVAGIKTQYF.

The chain recombines TRBV2 with TRBJ2-2; TRBD1 matches at 8 bases. Germline CDR1 reads SNHLY; CDR2 reads FYNNEI. The V gene end was trimmed by 8 bases and the J gene end by 2 bases; junction bases not matched to a gene: 7. CDR3 size: 15 residues. CDR3 sequence (DNA): TGTGCCAGCGACCGGGCAGGGGGCAACACCGGGGAGCTGTTTTTT. It specifies CASDRAGGNTGELFF.

This chain links TRBV13 with TRBJ1-5, with D unclear. CDR1 is PRHDT and CDR2 is FYEKMQ in the germline V gene (reference sequence). V was shortened by 1 base and J by 7 bases, with 8 bases between the two germline ends. The CDR3 is made up of 13 amino acids. The CDR3 DNA sequence: TGTGCCAGCAGCTTAGATGGAGGGCAGCCCCAGCATTTT. Its translation is CASSLDGGQPQHF.

The chain has TRBV5-8 and TRBJ1-5; TRBD1 matches at 8 bases. The CDR3 contains 13 residues. Germline V CDR1 and CDR2: SGHTS, YDEGEE. V lost 9 bases to trimming and J lost 7 bases; unmatched junction nucleotides: 9. CDR3 bases: TGTGCCATCGTGGACAGGGAGTGCCAGCCCCAGCATTTT. Amino acid sequence: CAIVDRECQPQHF.

The rearrangement uses TRBV10-2 and TRBJ1-5, with unresolved D. Looked up from germline, CDR1 is WSHSY and CDR2 is SAAADI. The CDR3 totals 14 residues. V shed 2 bases and J shed 2 bases, with 7 bases lying between them. This chain's CDR3 is CASSEAVGNQPQHF. The CDR3 nucleotides are TGCGCCAGCAGTGAGGCGGTTGGCAATCAGCCCCAGCATTTT.

The chain combines TRBV18 with TRBJ1-2, with TRBD1 as a possible D gene (5 bases). CDR1 is KGHSH, CDR2 LQKENI, per germline. CDR3 length equals 13 residues. Trimming removed 5 bases from V and 8 bases from J, with 15 bases in between. CDR3 protein: CASSSLAGDGYTF. As DNA, the CDR3 is TGTGCCAGCTCATCCCTAGCGGGGGACGGCTACACCTTC.

The chain is built from TRBV19 and TRBJ1-1; a possible D gene is TRBD1 (6 bases). Germline values: CDR1 LNHDA, CDR2 SQIVND (reference sequence). Trimming left V 2 bases short and J 1 base short, with 8 bases between. This CDR3 is built from 14 residues. CDR3 nucleotides: TGTGCCAGTAGTATAAAGGACAGGAACACTGAAGCTTTCTTT. Translation gives CASSIKDRNTEAFF.

The chain is built from TRBV21-1 and TRBJ1-1; TRBD1, as called in the table, went unchecked against the DNA. TRBV21-1 counts as a pseudogene. This CDR3 has 18 residues. CDR3 sequence (DNA): TGTGCCAGCAGCAAACCCTGGGACAGGGGTAAGGTGAACACTGAAGCTTTCTTT. This translates into CASSKPWDRGKVNTEAFF.

The chain uses TRBV5-1 and TRBJ1-2, with 10 bases fitting TRBD1. CDR3 length equals 20 residues. The germline gives CDR1 SGHRS, CDR2 YFSETQ. With V trimmed by 4 bases and J by 5 bases, 23 bases remained unmatched. In nucleotides, the CDR3 is TGCGCCAGCAGCCCCACAGCGGCTTTTCAGCGGGACAGGGGAATTTATGGCTACACCTTC. Amino acids: CASSPTAAFQRDRGIYGYTF.

The rearrangement joins TRBV5-8 to TRBJ2-5, with D possibly matching TRBD1 (6 bases). The CDR3 runs to 15 residues. Germline values: CDR1 SGHTS, CDR2 YDEGEE. Trimming stripped 6 bases from V and 0 bases from J, with 15 bases between. In DNA form, the CDR3 reads TGTGCCAGCACCTTCAGGGGTCTTAACCAAGAGACCCAGTACTTC. It yields the protein CASTFRGLNQETQYF.

This chain uses TRBV19 with TRBJ1-3; 8 bases align to TRBD1. The CDR3 consists of 15 residues. With V trimmed by 9 bases and J by 1 base, 8 bases remained unmatched. Germline-derived CDR1 and CDR2 are LNHDA and SQIVND (reference sequence). The CDR3 bases are TGTGCCAGCGCTCAGGGGGCCGTTTCTGGAAACACCATATATTTT. Translating gives CASAQGAVSGNTIYF.

V usage is TRBV9 and J usage is TRBJ1-3; no clear D. This CDR3 has 16 amino acids. Trimming pared 0 bases from V and 4 bases from J, leaving 14 bases between. Per germline, CDR1 SGDLS and CDR2 YYNGEE. Here the CDR3 reads CASSVGGKAGGNTIYF. In DNA form, the CDR3 reads TGTGCCAGCAGCGTAGGTGGGAAAGCGGGAGGAAACACCATATATTTT.

The chain is built from TRBV15 and TRBJ1-2; the match to TRBD1 covers 7 bases. This CDR3 is 14 amino acids long. V dropped 0 bases and J dropped 7; count of bases not matched to a gene: 5. The germline V gene encodes CDR1 LNHNV and CDR2 YYDKDF (reference sequence). The CDR3 spells CATSRDIGGSGYTF. The CDR3 DNA sequence: TGTGCCACCAGCAGAGATATAGGGGGCAGTGGCTACACCTTC.

CDR3 protein: CASSQEWLAGLSYEQYF. Written as DNA, the CDR3 is TGTGCCAGCAGCCAAGAGTGGCTAGCGGGCCTCTCCTACGAGCAGTACTTC. The chain links TRBV3-1 (or the pseudogene TRBV3-2) to TRBJ2-7; TRBD2 aligns across 8 bases. V gave up 0 bases and J gave up 0 bases; unmatched junction bases: 7. Germline CDR1 LGHDT, CDR2 YNNKEL (reference sequence). This CDR3 contains 17 residues.

This chain joins TRBV15 and TRBJ1-4; 7 bases line up with TRBD1. CDR3 length equals 17 residues. The J segment lost 4 bases and the V segment lost 0 bases, leaving 8 bases of the junction unmatched. Per germline, CDR1 LNHNV and CDR2 YYDKDF (reference sequence). DNA of the CDR3: TGTGCCACCAGCAGAGATTCCGGACAGGAGGTTAATGAAAAACTGTTTTTT. Translated, it gives CATSRDSGQEVNEKLFF.

V gene TRBV6-5 combines with J gene TRBJ1-1; no definite D call. V was cut by 10 bases and J by 1 base, with 7 bases left in between. There are 11 residues in the CDR3. CDR1 is MNHEY and CDR2 is SVGAGI in the germline V gene. CDR3: CAIYTNTEAFF. CDR3 in DNA: TGTGCCATTTACACGAACACTGAAGCTTTCTTT.

This clone appeared a few times. The chain uses TRBV11-3 and TRBJ2-1; 8 nucleotides agree with TRBD1. CDR1 is SGHNT and CDR2 is YENEEA in the germline V gene. CDR3 length: 15 amino acids. The V gene end was trimmed by 3 bases and the J gene end by 6 bases; junction bases not matched to a gene: 7. CDR3 in amino acids: CASSFAGTGPNEQFF. Here the CDR3 DNA reads TGTGCCAGCAGCTTCGCCGGGACAGGCCCCAATGAGCAGTTCTTC.

The genes are TRBV2 and TRBJ2-1; D is perhaps TRBD1 (6 bases). The CDR3 sequence is 15 residues long. The germline V and J ends were trimmed by 4 bases and 3 bases, with 13 bases remaining between them. Germline V gives CDR1 SNHLY, CDR2 FYNNEI. The CDR3 DNA sequence: TGTGCCAGCAGTGCTGGGGGCTGGGGCTACAATGAGCAGTTCTTC. It yields the protein CASSAGGWGYNEQFF.

The CDR3, as DNA: TGTGCCAGCAGCTTGGCGGATGGCTACACCTTC. This translates into CASSLADGYTF. The chain links TRBV5-4 to TRBJ1-2; no reliable D call. From germline, CDR1 is SGHNT and CDR2 YYREEE (reference sequence). The ends were cut back, 0 bases at V and 6 bases at J, with 3 bases in the middle. The CDR3 spans 11 residues.

The V gene is TRBV9, the J gene TRBJ2-7; 10 bases map to TRBD2. The CDR3 covers 16 residues. Germline assignment: CDR1 SGDLS and CDR2 YYNGEE. J gave up 3 bases and V 0 bases, and 6 bases lay outside the gene matches. CDR3 residues: CASSVASGGTRYEQYF. In DNA form, the CDR3 reads TGTGCCAGCAGCGTAGCTAGCGGGGGAACGCGCTACGAGCAGTACTTC.

A single count supports this clone. CDR3 nucleotide sequence: TGTGCCAGCAGTGAATTATTTGGGGCAGCCCCTGTGGCAACTAATGAAAAACTGTTTTTT. Its protein is CASSELFGAAPVATNEKLFF. The chain couples TRBV2 to TRBJ1-4; maybe TRBD1 (5 bases). Germline-derived CDR1 and CDR2 are SNHLY and FYNNEI. This CDR3 spans 20 amino acids. Trimming took 2 bases from V and 0 from J, leaving 22 bases between them.

The chain uses TRBV20-1 and TRBJ2-1; 7 bases map to TRBD2. The junction had 5 bases not matched to a gene; V was cut back by 3 bases and J by 6 bases. This CDR3 spans 13 amino acids. The V gene's germline CDR1 is DFQATT and CDR2 SNEGSKA (reference sequence). The CDR3 loop is CSASRSGVNEQFF. The CDR3 DNA reads TGCAGTGCTAGTAGGAGCGGGGTCAATGAGCAGTTCTTC.

As concerns this clone: This CDR3 is also generated by other DNA sequences in the sample. The chain couples TRBV10-3 to TRBJ1-2; no clear D gene. The germline V gene has CDR1 ENHRY and CDR2 SYGVKD. The CDR3 runs 13 residues. Trimming pared 0 bases from V and 4 bases from J, leaving 6 bases between. CDR3 protein: CAISESGGYGYTF. The CDR3 nucleotides read TGTGCCATCAGTGAGTCGGGAGGCTATGGCTACACCTTC.

The rearrangement joins TRBV3-1 (or the pseudogene TRBV3-2) to TRBJ2-3; TRBD2 might be the D (6 bases). Trimming left V 4 bases short and J 6 bases short, with 8 bases between. This CDR3 has 12 amino acids. Germline loops: CDR1 LGHDT, CDR2 YNNKEL (reference sequence). The CDR3 region is CASSRDWDTQYF. CDR3 coding DNA: TGTGCCAGCAGCCGGGACTGGGATACGCAGTATTTT.

In this sample, this clone turned up a few times. The same CDR3 arises from other DNA sequences in this sample as well. The CDR3 reads CAWSQGSNQPQHF. The CDR3 DNA follows: TGTGCCTGGAGCCAGGGTAGCAATCAGCCCCAGCATTTT. This chain links TRBV30 with TRBJ1-5; TRBD1 is a possible D gene (5 bases). Between the trimmed V and J ends, which lost 3 bases and 0 bases, there was a span of 6 bases. CDR3 length: 13 residues. Germline V gives CDR1 GTSNPN, CDR2 SVGIG (reference sequence).

The chain is built from TRBV29-1 and TRBJ2-1, with TRBD1 identical over 8 bases. Germline assignment: CDR1 SQVTM and CDR2 ANQGSEA. The CDR3 has 10 amino acids. Losses at the gene ends were 8 bases for V and 10 bases for J; bases not matched to a gene: 4. CDR3 coding DNA: TGCAGCTCACGGGACAGGGAGCAGTTCTTC. This sequence encodes CSSRDREQFF.

The chain employs TRBV6-2 or TRBV6-3 and TRBJ2-6; a possible D gene is TRBD2 (6 bases). V lost 2 bases to trimming and J lost 1 base, with 6 bases between them. The CDR3 has 15 amino acids. Germline V gene sequence: CDR1 MNHEY, CDR2 SVGEGT. CDR3 sequence (DNA): TGTGCCAGCAGTTACGCGGGGTCTGGGGCCAACGTCCTGACTTTC. Amino acids: CASSYAGSGANVLTF.

This rearrangement joins TRBV14 to TRBJ1-2; TRBD1 is a possible D gene (6 bases). This CDR3 has 14 amino acids. Trimming stripped 3 bases from V and 4 bases from J, with 12 bases between. CDR1 is SGHDN, CDR2 FVKESK, per germline. CDR3 in DNA: TGTGCCAGCAGCCAGTCAGGGGCCGCCTATGGCTACACCTTC. Its protein is CASSQSGAAYGYTF.

V is TRBV11-2 and J is TRBJ1-4; 8 nucleotides line up with TRBD1. After removal of 1 base from V and 8 bases from J, the junction contained 3 bases not matched to a gene. Germline V gene lookup returns CDR1 SGHAT and CDR2 FQNNGV. This CDR3 has 14 residues. CDR3 in DNA: TGTGCCAGCAGCTTAGTGGCAGGGGGCGAAAAACTGTTTTTT. It codes for CASSLVAGGEKLFF.

The genes are TRBV10-1 and TRBJ1-2; 7 bases fit TRBD1. V gave up 6 bases and J gave up 2 bases; unmatched junction bases: 3. The CDR3 loop spans 13 amino acids. Germline V gene data show CDR1 as WNHNN and CDR2 as SYGVQD (reference sequence). The CDR3 nucleotides are TGCGCCAGCAGCCCGGGACAGAACTATGGCTACACCTTC. This gives the protein CASSPGQNYGYTF.